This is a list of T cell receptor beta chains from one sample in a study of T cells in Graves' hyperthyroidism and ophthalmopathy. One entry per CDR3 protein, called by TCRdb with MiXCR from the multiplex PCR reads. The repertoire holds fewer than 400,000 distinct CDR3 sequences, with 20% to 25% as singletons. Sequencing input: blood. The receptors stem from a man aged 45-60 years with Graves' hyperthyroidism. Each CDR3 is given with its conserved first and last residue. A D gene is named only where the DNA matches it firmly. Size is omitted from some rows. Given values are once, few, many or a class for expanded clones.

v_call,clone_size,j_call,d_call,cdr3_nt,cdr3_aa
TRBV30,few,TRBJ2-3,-,TGTGCCTGGAGTGTTGGTAGCACCTCTCGGGGAGATACGCAGTATTTT,CAWSVGSTSRGDTQYF
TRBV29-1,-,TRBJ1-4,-,TGCAGCGCCATCCGGGGGGCTGCCTATAATGAAAAACTGTTTTTT,CSAIRGAAYNEKLFF
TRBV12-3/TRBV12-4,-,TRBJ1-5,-,TGTGCCAGCAGTTTAACCGGGAGTCAGCCCCAGCATTTT,CASSLTGSQPQHF
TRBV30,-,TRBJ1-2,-,TGTGCCTGGAGTGGACTCCTCGGCTATGGCTACACCTTC,CAWSGLLGYGYTF
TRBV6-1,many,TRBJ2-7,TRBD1,TGTGCCAGCAGTGAAGGGACAGGGGCCTACGAGCAGTACTTC,CASSEGTGAYEQYF
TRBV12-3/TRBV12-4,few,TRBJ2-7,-,TGTGCCAGCAGTTTAGCCGCTGGCCAGGGCGAGCAGTACTTC,CASSLAAGQGEQYF
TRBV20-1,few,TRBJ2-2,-,TGCAGTGCTAGCGGACACACCGGGGAGCTGTTTTTT,CSASGHTGELFF
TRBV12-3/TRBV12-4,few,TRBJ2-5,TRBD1,TGTGCCAGCAGTTTGGGGACAGGGCCCACGACCCAGTACTTC,CASSLGTGPTTQYF
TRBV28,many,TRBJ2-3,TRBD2,TGTGCCAGCAGTCACGGCTTACTAGCGTCTAGCACAGATACGCAGTATTTT,CASSHGLLASSTDTQYF
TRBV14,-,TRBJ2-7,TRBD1,TGTGCCAGCACCAATGCGTGCGGACAGGGTTGGCACGAGCAGTACTTC,CASTNACGQGWHEQYF
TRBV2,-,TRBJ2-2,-,TGTGCCACCTCGAGAGGGGCCAACACCGGGGAGCTGTTTTTT,CATSRGANTGELFF
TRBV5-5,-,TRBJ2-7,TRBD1,TGTGCCAGCAGCCTCAGCGGGACAGGGGTATACGAGCAGTACTTC,CASSLSGTGVYEQYF
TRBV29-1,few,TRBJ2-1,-,TGCAGCGCCGTGGGAGGCATCTCCTACAATGAGCAGTTCTTC,CSAVGGISYNEQFF
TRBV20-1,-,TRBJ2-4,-,TGCAGTGCTGAACGGGAGGCCAAAAACATTCAGTACTTC,CSAEREAKNIQYF
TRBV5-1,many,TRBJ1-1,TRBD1,TGCGCCAGCAGCTTGGCAGGGGGCGCGAACACTGAAGCTTTCTTT,CASSLAGGANTEAFF
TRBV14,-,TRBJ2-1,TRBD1,TGTGCCAGCAGCCAAGGTGTGGACAGGGAGTACAATGAGCAGTTCTTC,CASSQGVDREYNEQFF
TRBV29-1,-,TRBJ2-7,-,TGCAGCGTTGTGGTCGGGCCCTACGAGCAGTACTTC,CSVVVGPYEQYF
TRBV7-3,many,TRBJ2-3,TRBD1,TGTGCCAGCAGCGAAACAGGGGGCGCTTCAACAGATACGCAGTATTTT,CASSETGGASTDTQYF
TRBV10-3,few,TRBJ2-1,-,TGTGCCATCAGTGAGCAGAGCTCCTACAATGAGCAGTTCTTC,CAISEQSSYNEQFF
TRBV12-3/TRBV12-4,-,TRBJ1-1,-,TGTGCCAGCCGGACGCGGGGGGGGACCACAATGAACACTGAAGCTTTCTTT,CASRTRGGTTMNTEAFF
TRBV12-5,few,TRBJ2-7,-,TGTGCTAGTCAGGCGGTCTACGAGCAGTACTTC,CASQAVYEQYF
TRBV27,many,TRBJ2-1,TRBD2,TGTGCCAGCAGTTTATCTCTACCGGGAGCGGGAGGCAGCAATGAGCAGTTCTTC,CASSLSLPGAGGSNEQFF
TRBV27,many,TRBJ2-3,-,TGTGCCAGCAGTTTATCGGACACCGTTACAGATACGCAGTATTTT,CASSLSDTVTDTQYF
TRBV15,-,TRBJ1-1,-,TGTGCCACCAGCACCAGGGGGAACACTGAAGCTTTCTTT,CATSTRGNTEAFF
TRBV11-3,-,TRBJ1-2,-,TGTGCCAGCAGCCAATCGGACAGATCCTTTCATGGCTACACCTTC,CASSQSDRSFHGYTF
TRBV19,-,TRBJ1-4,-,TGTGCCAGTAGTATCGAGGGAGCTCGAACTAATGAAAAACTGTTTTTT,CASSIEGARTNEKLFF
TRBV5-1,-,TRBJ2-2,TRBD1,TGCGCCAGCAGCAGAGGAGACAGGGGTAACACCGGGGAGCTGTTTTTT,CASSRGDRGNTGELFF
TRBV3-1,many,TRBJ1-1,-,TGTGCCAGCAGCCCATTCCGGACATCGGGCACTGAAGCTTTCTTT,CASSPFRTSGTEAFF
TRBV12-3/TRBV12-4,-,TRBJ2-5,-,TGTGCCAGCAGTTTAGGGGCAGCGAAGACCCAGTACTTC,CASSLGAAKTQYF
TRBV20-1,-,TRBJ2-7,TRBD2,TGCAGTGCTACCGGGACTAGCGGGAGTTCCTACGAGCAGTACTTC,CSATGTSGSSYEQYF
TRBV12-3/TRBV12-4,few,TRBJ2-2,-,TGTGCCAGCAGTCCCTTCACCGGGGAGCTGTTTTTT,CASSPFTGELFF
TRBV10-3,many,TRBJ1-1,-,TGTGCCATCAGATCCCCCAGTCGACCGATGAACACTGAAGCTTTCTTT,CAIRSPSRPMNTEAFF
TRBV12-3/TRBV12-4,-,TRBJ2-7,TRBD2,TGTGCCAGCGAGCGGGAGGTGGGCGAGCAGTGCTTC,CASEREVGEQCF
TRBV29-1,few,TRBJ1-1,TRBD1,TGCAGCACATCGGACAGGGTAGGGACTGAAGCTTTCTTT,CSTSDRVGTEAFF
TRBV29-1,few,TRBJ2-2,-,TGCAGCGTTAAGGGGCTCTTGAACACCGGGGAGCTGTTTTTT,CSVKGLLNTGELFF
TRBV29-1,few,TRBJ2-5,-,TGCAGCGTTGAAGAAGGCGACACAGGGAAAGAGACCCAGTACTTC,CSVEEGDTGKETQYF
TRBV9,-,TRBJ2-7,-,TGTGCCAGCAGCGTGTTGGGGGGCTCAGGGGACGAGCAGTACTTC,CASSVLGGSGDEQYF
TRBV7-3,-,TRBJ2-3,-,TGTGCCAGCAGCTTAAAATCGGGACTGACCACAGATACGCAGTATTTT,CASSLKSGLTTDTQYF
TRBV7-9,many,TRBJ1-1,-,TGTGCCAGCAGCTTAGAACAGAACACTGAAGCTTTCTTT,CASSLEQNTEAFF
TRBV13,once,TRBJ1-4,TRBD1,TGTGCCAGCAGTGGACAGGTTGGTGAAAAACTGTTTTTT,CASSGQVGEKLFF
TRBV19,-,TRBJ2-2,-,TGTGCCAGTAGTATAGGGCCGGCCACCGGGGAGCTGTTTTTT,CASSIGPATGELFF
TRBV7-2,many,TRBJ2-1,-,TGTGCCAGCAGCTTAGGACTCCGGGACAATGAGCAGTTCTTC,CASSLGLRDNEQFF
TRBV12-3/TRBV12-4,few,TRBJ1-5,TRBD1,TGTGCCAGCAGCGCTACAGGGGCGAGTCAGCCCCAGCATTTT,CASSATGASQPQHF
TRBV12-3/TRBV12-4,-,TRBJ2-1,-,TGTGCCAGCAGTTTAGGGAGTGGGGTCAATGAGCAGTTCTTC,CASSLGSGVNEQFF
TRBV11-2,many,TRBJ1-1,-,TGTGCCAGCAGCTGGGGCCGTTCGAACACTGAAGCTTTCTTT,CASSWGRSNTEAFF
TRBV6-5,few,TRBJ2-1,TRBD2,TGTGCCAGCAGTACTCGACTAGCGGCTAGCTCCTACAATGAGCAGTTCTTC,CASSTRLAASSYNEQFF
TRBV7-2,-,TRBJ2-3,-,TGTGCCAGCAGCCCGACGGGTACGCAGTATTTT,CASSPTGTQYF
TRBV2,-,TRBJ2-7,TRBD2,TGTGCCAGTCAGCCACTAGCGGGAGCGAGAGAGCAGTACTTC,CASQPLAGAREQYF
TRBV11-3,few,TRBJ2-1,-,TGTGCCAGCAGCTTAGTCCCCCCCCCCCTAGATGAGCAGTTCTTC,CASSLVPPPLDEQFF
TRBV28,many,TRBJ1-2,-,TGTGCCAGCAGTTTACCCTACTATGGCTACACCTTC,CASSLPYYGYTF